This TCR beta chain was identified in a study of T cell responses to AZD1222 COVID-19 vaccine. Study as a whole: Researchers grouped second doses given at about 4 or about 12 weeks into one pool.

The study's findings and limits: White British donors predominated, females outnumbered males, and clonal diversity was possibly underestimated. Close to half of all spike-specific TCRs reportedly target regions of the variants that are unmutated.

Germline V CDR1 and CDR2: LNHDA, SQIVND (reference sequence). After removal of 7 bases from V and 5 bases from J, the junction contained 11 bases not matched to a gene. The CDR3 contains 16 residues. Only in-frame clones appear in the TCRdb table, and some are missing; sequencing was by immunoSEQ multiplex PCR. The sample holds approximately 190,000 clones, around 92% seen once. With respect to this clone: Its antigen is still unknown.

The material sequenced was peripheral blood, taken on day 0 of AZD1222 vaccination. The chain is built from TRBV19 and TRBJ2-5; 12 positions match TRBD2. This receptor was taken from an adult in good health. The CDR3 coding sequence is TGTGCCAGTAAGAAGTCTAGCGGGAGGGCCGGGGAGACCCAGTACTTC. Translation gives CASKKSSGRAGETQYF.